The 6 T cell receptor beta chains presented below share a single source sample, sequenced in a study of beta chain features in type 1 diabetes. TCRB transcripts that were expressed got sequenced, as all of the isolated RNA had been reverse transcribed. Profiled with immunoSEQ multiplex PCR; TCRdb holds only in-frame clones, not every one. This table has about 150,000 clones, about 8.5% appearing once. The sequencing sample was made of central memory CD4+ T cells from blood. These receptors all stem from a man between 18 and 29 years old in good health.

In regard to this clone: In the same sample, other DNA sequences code for this CDR3. The chain has TRBV9 and TRBJ2-3, with TRBD2 identical over 7 bases. The CDR3 is 15 amino acids. The V segment lost 0 bases and the J segment 3 bases; nucleotides outside the gene matches: 4. CDR1 is SGDLS, CDR2 YYNGEE, per germline. The CDR3: CASSVAPSGTDTQYF. CDR3 DNA sequence: TGTGCCAGCAGCGTAGCTCCTAGCGGTACAGATACGCAGTATTTT.

This rearrangement joins TRBV7-2 to TRBJ2-5; D gene uncertain. CDR1 is SGHTA, CDR2 FQGNSA, per germline. CDR3 length: 14 residues. Trimming took off 5 bases at V and 5 bases at J, with 15 bases between the two ends. CDR3 sequence reads: CASSPTSVSETQYF. The CDR3 nucleotides are TGTGCCAGCAGCCCCACCAGCGTATCGGAGACCCAGTACTTC.

The chain couples TRBV19 to TRBJ1-4, with D maybe TRBD1 (6 bases). The CDR3 spans 15 residues. V lost 5 bases to trimming and J lost 2 bases, with 12 bases between them. Looked up from germline, CDR1 is LNHDA and CDR2 is SQIVND (reference sequence). The CDR3 coding sequence is TGTGCCAGTAGTGCCCGGACAGACACTAATGAAAAACTGTTTTTT. It encodes CASSARTDTNEKLFF. The entire variable domain, with the rest obtained from reference TRBV19 and TRBJ1-4, is as follows: DGGITQSPKYLFRKEGQNVTLSCEQNLNHDAMYWYRQDPGQGLRLIYYSQIVNDFQKGDIAEGYSVSREKKESFPLTVTSAQKNPTAFYLCASSARTDTNEKLFFGSGTQLSVL.

This clone was recorded a few times. The V gene is TRBV7-3, the J gene TRBJ2-7; D gene unclear. Trimming took off 2 bases at V and 3 bases at J, with 14 bases between the two ends. The CDR3 runs to 15 residues. The germline V gene has CDR1 SGHTA and CDR2 FQGTGA. In nucleotides, the CDR3 is TGTGCCAGCAGCTTAGGTCAAGGAAGACTCTACGAGCAGTACTTC. This codes for CASSLGQGRLYEQYF.

This sequence joins TRBV28 and TRBJ2-1; weak D call: TRBD1 (7 bases). The V and J ends lost 3 bases and 2 bases respectively, with 20 bases between them. Germline CDR1 and CDR2: MDHEN and SYDVKM. This CDR3 is built from 18 residues. CDR3 amino acids: CASSFITRGRGAYNEQFF. CDR3 nucleotides: TGTGCCAGCAGTTTCATAACGAGGGGCAGGGGGGCCTACAATGAGCAGTTCTTC.

This clone was observed a few times. This chain links TRBV27 with TRBJ1-1; D unresolved. The CDR3 is 17 amino acids. Germline CDR1 is MNHEY and CDR2 is SMNVEV (reference sequence). Trimming took 8 bases from V and 5 from J, leaving 27 bases between them. The CDR3 spells CASPSTESVTSRTEAFF. The DNA of the CDR3 is TGTGCCAGCCCATCGACGGAATCTGTAACTTCGAGGACTGAAGCTTTCTTT.